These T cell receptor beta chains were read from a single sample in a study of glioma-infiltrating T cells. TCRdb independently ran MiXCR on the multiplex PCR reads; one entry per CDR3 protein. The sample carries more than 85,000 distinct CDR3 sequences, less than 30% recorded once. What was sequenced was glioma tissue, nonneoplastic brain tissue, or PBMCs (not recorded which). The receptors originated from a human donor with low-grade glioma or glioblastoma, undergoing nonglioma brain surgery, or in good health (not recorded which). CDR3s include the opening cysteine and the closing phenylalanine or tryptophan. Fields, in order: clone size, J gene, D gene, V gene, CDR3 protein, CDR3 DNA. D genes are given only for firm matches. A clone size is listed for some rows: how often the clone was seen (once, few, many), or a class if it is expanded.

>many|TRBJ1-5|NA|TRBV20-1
CSARDPGTGHSIRPQHF
TGCAGTGCTAGAGATCCGGGGACGGGGCACTCTATCAGGCCCCAGCATTTT
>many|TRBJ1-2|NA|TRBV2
CATGASPYGYTF
TGTGCCACCGGGGCCTCACCCTATGGCTACACCTTC
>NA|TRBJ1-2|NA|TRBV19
CASSIPENYGYTF
TGTGCCAGTAGTATACCAGAAAACTATGGCTACACCTTC
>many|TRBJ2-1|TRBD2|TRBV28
CASTLPGLAGGGEQFF
TGTGCCAGCACTCTCCCGGGACTAGCGGGAGGGGGAGAGCAGTTCTTC
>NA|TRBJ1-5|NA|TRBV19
CASSIDHGGFQPQHF
TGTGCCAGTAGTATAGATCACGGGGGGTTTCAGCCCCAGCATTTT
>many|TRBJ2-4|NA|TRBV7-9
CASSLDKLKNIQYF
TGTGCCAGCAGCTTAGACAAACTAAAAAACATTCAGTACTTC
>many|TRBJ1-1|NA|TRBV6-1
CASSEESRGYDTEAFF
TGTGCCAGCAGTGAGGAATCTAGGGGCTACGACACTGAAGCTTTCTTT
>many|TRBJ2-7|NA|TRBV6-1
CASSDASKGLSYEQYF
TGTGCCAGCAGTGACGCGTCAAAGGGGCTCTCCTACGAGCAGTACTTC
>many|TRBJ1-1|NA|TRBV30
CAGGRGNTEAFF
TGTGCCGGGGGAAGGGGAAACACTGAAGCTTTCTTT
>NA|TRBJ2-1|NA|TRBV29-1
CSVEVWRRDQFF
TGCAGCGTTGAAGTATGGCGGCGGGACCAGTTCTTC